The 28 T cell receptor beta chains listed next were all sequenced from one sample in a study of blood T cell repertoires in COVID-19. Generated by immunoSEQ multiplex PCR, the TCRdb table keeps only in-frame clones and is missing some. The table includes 150,000 to 200,000 clones, 88% detected once. Sequencing used peripheral blood. These receptors were taken from a man in his sixties with acute or convalescent COVID-19.

The V gene is TRBV5-4, the J gene TRBJ1-1; TRBD1 aligns across 8 bases. The trim removed 3 bases at V and 1 base at J, leaving 8 bases unmatched. The germline CDR1 and CDR2 sequences are SGHNT and YYREEE (reference sequence). CDR3 length: 16 residues. The DNA of the CDR3 is TGTGCCAGCAGCTCGCCCCAGGGGGCTGGGAACACTGAAGCTTTCTTT. Its protein is CASSSPQGAGNTEAFF.

This chain joins TRBV7-2 and TRBJ2-7, with 8 bases lining up with TRBD2. This CDR3 is built from 15 residues. The V gene end was trimmed by 5 bases and the J gene end by 4 bases; junction bases not matched to a gene: 10. CDR1 SGHTA and CDR2 FQGNSA come from the germline V gene. The CDR3 reads CASSTQTSVSYEQYF. CDR3 DNA sequence: TGTGCCAGCAGCACACAGACTAGCGTATCTTACGAGCAGTACTTC.

The V call is TRBV9, the J call TRBJ2-7; 11 nucleotides match TRBD2. After removal of 2 bases from V and 3 bases from J, the junction contained 7 bases not matched to a gene. CDR3 length: 16 residues. Germline V gene data show CDR1 as SGDLS and CDR2 as YYNGEE. CDR3 sequence (DNA): TGTGCCAGCAGCGTCCGTGGACTAGCGGGCAGCTACGAGCAGTACTTC. Its protein product is CASSVRGLAGSYEQYF.

The J gene is TRBJ2-1, the V gene TRBV7-3; D is perhaps TRBD1 (5 bases). V lost 3 bases, J lost 5 bases, and 8 bases lay in between. CDR1 SGHTA and CDR2 FQGTGA come from the germline V gene. CDR3 size: 13 residues. The CDR3 sequence: CASSLGPNNEQFF. The DNA for the CDR3 is TGTGCCAGCAGCTTGGGGCCCAACAATGAGCAGTTCTTC. The full variable domain, in which reference TRBV7-3 and TRBJ2-1 provide the parts outside the CDR3, is GAGVSQTPSNKVTEKGKYVELRCDPISGHTALYWYRQSLGQGPEFLIYFQGTGAADDSGLPNDRFFAVRPEGSVSTLKIQRTERGDSAVYLCASSLGPNNEQFFGPGTRLTVL.

The V gene is TRBV23-1, the J gene TRBJ2-3; 9 positions agree with TRBD1. TRBV23-1 is treated as an ORF (open reading frame) with a function not yet certain. Losses at the gene ends were 7 bases for V and 2 bases for J; bases not matched to a gene: 19. This CDR3 is 19 amino acids long. The CDR3 here is CASTPRQGVYGPDTDTQYF. CDR3 bases: TGCGCCAGCACTCCCAGACAGGGGGTCTATGGTCCTGACACAGATACGCAGTATTTT.

The chain recombines TRBV6-2 or TRBV6-3 with TRBJ1-5; D gene ambiguous. This CDR3 has 14 residues. Germline lookup yields CDR1 MNHEY and CDR2 SVGEGT. V lost 6 bases to trimming and J lost 6 bases, with 15 bases between them. CDR3 residues: CASSDARAGQPQHF. The CDR3 DNA is TGTGCCAGCAGCGACGCCCGGGCGGGTCAGCCCCAGCATTTT.

The V gene is TRBV27, the J gene TRBJ2-1; D is ambiguous. V was cut by 8 bases and J by 5 bases, with 10 bases left in between. This CDR3 contains 12 residues. Germline V gene sequence: CDR1 MNHEY, CDR2 SMNVEV (reference sequence). CDR3 sequence (DNA): TGTGCCAGCGGGCCACACCACAATGAGCAGTTCTTC. Its protein is CASGPHHNEQFF.

V and J are TRBV18 and TRBJ1-4, with a tentative D call TRBD1 (6 bases). The CDR3 extends over 15 amino acids. The V end lost 3 bases, the J end lost 6 bases, and 14 bases lay between the germline ends. Germline values: CDR1 KGHSH, CDR2 LQKENI. CDR3 DNA sequence: TGTGCCAGCTCACCTTGGCAGGGGATGGATGAAAAACTGTTTTTT. As protein: CASSPWQGMDEKLFF.

For this clone: The sample has other DNA sequences that encode this CDR3 too. This chain links TRBV3-1 (or the pseudogene TRBV3-2) with TRBJ1-1; TRBD1 matches at 9 bases. Germline trimming cut 4 bases from V and 4 bases from J; bases unmatched to any gene: 7. The CDR3 covers 15 residues. The germline V gene has CDR1 LGHDT and CDR2 YNNKEL (reference sequence). The chain's CDR3 is CASSPSDRGGTEAFF. The DNA of the CDR3 is TGTGCCAGCAGCCCTTCGGACAGGGGAGGCACTGAAGCTTTCTTT.

V and J are TRBV24-1 and TRBJ2-3; 7 nucleotides align to TRBD1. The CDR3 length is 16 residues. Germline-derived CDR1 and CDR2 are KGHDR and SFDVKD. Germline trimming cut 3 bases from V and 0 bases from J; bases unmatched to any gene: 5. CDR3 bases: TGTGCCACCAGTGATGAAAACAGGGGAAGCACAGATACGCAGTATTTT. Protein sequence: CATSDENRGSTDTQYF.

The rearrangement uses TRBV7-2 and TRBJ2-5; weak D call: TRBD2 (5 bases). V lost 1 base and J 3 bases, leaving 12 bases between the germline ends. The CDR3 has 15 amino acids. CDR1 and CDR2 from the germline V gene are SGHTA and FQGNSA. For the CDR3, the DNA is TGTGCCAGCAGCTTAGGAGGGCGGCAAGAAGAGACCCAGTACTTC. Residues: CASSLGGRQEETQYF.

This rearrangement joins TRBV2 to TRBJ2-7; maybe TRBD1 (6 bases). This CDR3 region has 14 residues. Germline V gene lookup returns CDR1 SNHLY and CDR2 FYNNEI. Trimming took 2 bases from V and 5 from J, leaving 13 bases between them. This chain's CDR3 is CASSEPSGAHEQYV. CDR3 nucleotide sequence: TGTGCCAGCAGTGAACCGTCAGGGGCCCACGAGCAGTACGTC.

CDR3 nucleotides: TGTGCCAGTAGTATAGACAGGGGAAAAGGGGACATTCAGTACTTC. Translated: CASSIDRGKGDIQYF. The V call is TRBV19, the J call TRBJ2-4; perhaps TRBD1 as D (6 bases). Trimming removed 0 bases from V and 8 bases from J, with 14 bases in between. The CDR3 is 15 amino acids. Germline CDR1 reads LNHDA; CDR2 reads SQIVND (reference sequence). Variable domain in full (rest from reference TRBV19 and TRBJ2-4): DGGITQSPKYLFRKEGQNVTLSCEQNLNHDAMYWYRQDPGQGLRLIYYSQIVNDFQKGDIAEGYSVSREKKESFPLTVTSAQKNPTAFYLCASSIDRGKGDIQYFGAGTRLSVL.

The CDR3 reads CASSPSGRIREKLFF. The CDR3 coding sequence is TGTGCCAGCAGTCCCAGCGGCCGGATACGGGAAAAACTGTTTTTT. V and J are TRBV6-5 and TRBJ1-4; D is unresolved. The V end lost 5 bases, the J end lost 8 bases, and 18 bases lay between the germline ends. Germline loops: CDR1 MNHEY, CDR2 SVGAGI. The CDR3 is 15 amino acids.

This clone showed up just a few times. The chain combines TRBV24-1 with TRBJ2-3; 10 bases are shared with TRBD2. Trimming at V came to 3 bases and at J to 2 bases, leaving 13 bases not matched to a gene. There are 19 residues in the CDR3. In germline, CDR1 is KGHDR, CDR2 SFDVKD. The CDR3 loop is CATSDPGTRLAGVTDTQYF. The CDR3 DNA sequence: TGTGCCACCAGTGATCCAGGGACTAGGCTAGCGGGGGTCACAGATACGCAGTATTTT.

The chain couples TRBV10-3 to TRBJ1-1; D may be TRBD1 (5 bases). The CDR3 extends over 13 amino acids. Per the germline V gene, CDR1 is ENHRY and CDR2 is SYGVKD. V shed 11 bases and J shed 3 bases, with 16 bases lying between them. The CDR3 spells CAHRVRADTEAFF. As DNA, the CDR3 is TGTGCCCATCGGGTCAGGGCAGACACTGAAGCTTTCTTT.

The chain carries TRBV12-3 or TRBV12-4 and TRBJ1-5; a possible D gene is TRBD1 (5 bases). Trimming stripped 6 bases from V and 5 bases from J, with 11 bases between. CDR3 length equals 13 residues. The CDR3: CASRAGNDQPQHF. The CDR3 bases are TGTGCCAGCAGGGCAGGGAACGATCAGCCCCAGCATTTT.

This rearrangement joins TRBV19 to TRBJ1-1; maybe TRBD1 (5 bases). This CDR3 is built from 14 residues. The germline gives CDR1 LNHDA, CDR2 SQIVND (reference sequence). V was trimmed by 5 bases and J by 1 base, leaving 11 bases between them. For the CDR3, the DNA is TGTGCCAGTAGTGACTGGGGCGCGAACACTGAAGCTTTCTTT. Translating gives CASSDWGANTEAFF.

V gene TRBV7-8 combines with J gene TRBJ1-2; D is perhaps TRBD1 (6 bases). Germline CDR1 reads SGHVS; CDR2 reads FQNEAQ. The CDR3 is 16 amino acids. Trimming shortened V by 3 bases and J by 6 bases, and 20 bases separated the two germline ends. The CDR3 DNA sequence: TGTGCCAGCAGCTTGGGGATGGGACAAGGAACCAATGGCTACACCTTC. Protein: CASSLGMGQGTNGYTF. The variable domain in full, with the rest retrieved from reference TRBV7-8 and TRBJ1-2, is GAGVSQSPRYKVAKRGQDVALRCDPISGHVSLFWYQQALGQGPEFLTYFQNEAQLDKSGLPSDRFFAERPEGSVSTLKIQRTQQEDSAVYLCASSLGMGQGTNGYTFGSGTRLTVV.

This chain connects TRBV11-3 to TRBJ2-1, with 11 positions matching TRBD2. The V segment lost 0 bases and the J segment 10 bases; nucleotides outside the gene matches: 11. Germline V gene lookup returns CDR1 SGHNT and CDR2 YENEEA. The CDR3 totals 17 residues. The CDR3 DNA reads TGTGCCAGCAGCTTAGATCTGAGACTAGCGGGGCCCAGGGAGCAGTTCTTC. Translated: CASSLDLRLAGPREQFF.

V gene TRBV7-2 combines with J gene TRBJ2-2; 10 bases map to TRBD1. In germline, CDR1 is SGHTA, CDR2 FQGNSA. V was pared by 4 bases and J by 5 bases, with 7 bases of the junction left unmatched. This CDR3 spans 16 amino acids. CDR3 coding DNA: TGTGCCAGCAGCTCGAGACAGGGGGCGGGTACCGGGGAGCTGTTTTTT. Protein: CASSSRQGAGTGELFF. The variable domain in full, completed from reference TRBV7-2 and TRBJ2-2, reads GAGVSQSPSNKVTEKGKDVELRCDPISGHTALYWYRQSLGQGLEFLIYFQGNSAPDKSGLPSDRFSAERTGGSVSTLTIQRTQQEDSAVYLCASSSRQGAGTGELFFGEGSRLTVL.

The V and J genes are TRBV7-8 and TRBJ1-5; D may be TRBD1 (5 bases). V lost 1 base, J lost 1 base, and 20 bases lay in between. The CDR3 is 19 residues long. Germline values: CDR1 SGHVS, CDR2 FQNEAQ. The CDR3 protein is CASSLEGGAVPASNQPQHF. The DNA for the CDR3 is TGTGCCAGCAGCTTAGAGGGAGGGGCGGTCCCCGCGAGCAATCAGCCCCAGCATTTT.

This rearrangement joins TRBV2 to TRBJ2-2; D may be TRBD2 (5 bases). V gave up 2 bases and J gave up 5 bases, with 9 bases separating them. CDR3 size: 14 residues. Germline V CDR1 and CDR2: SNHLY, FYNNEI. The CDR3 DNA reads TGTGCCAGCAGTGAAATCCGGGAAACCGGGGAGCTGTTTTTT. This encodes CASSEIRETGELFF.

The rearrangement uses TRBV11-2 and TRBJ2-1; the match to TRBD1 covers 7 bases. Looked up from germline, CDR1 is SGHAT and CDR2 is FQNNGV. Trimming at V came to 3 bases and at J to 7 bases, leaving 9 bases not matched to a gene. The CDR3 sequence is 15 residues long. CDR3 amino acids: CASSFSIGGRNEQFF. CDR3 DNA: TGTGCCAGCAGCTTCTCGATAGGGGGCAGAAATGAGCAGTTCTTC.

The chain employs TRBV6-6 and TRBJ1-1; 9 nucleotides align to TRBD1. Germline loops: CDR1 MNHNY, CDR2 SVGAGI (reference sequence). The CDR3 runs 15 residues. Trimming removed 4 bases from V and 4 bases from J; junction bases left unmatched: 7. The CDR3 DNA is TGTGCCAGCAGTTCCAGGGACAGGGTTGGCACTGAAGCTTTCTTT. This codes for CASSSRDRVGTEAFF.

The V and J genes are TRBV30 and TRBJ2-3, with D perhaps matching TRBD2 (7 bases). The CDR3 consists of 14 residues. The germline V and J ends were trimmed by 5 bases and 5 bases, with 17 bases remaining between them. The germline V gene encodes CDR1 GTSNPN and CDR2 SVGIG (reference sequence). Here the CDR3 reads CAWSVGGAKDTQYF. As DNA, the CDR3 is TGTGCCTGGTCTGTGGGGGGGGCAAAAGATACGCAGTATTTT.

The chain employs TRBV2 and TRBJ2-5; D gene uncertain. The CDR3 is 11 amino acids. The V gene lost 6 bases and the J gene lost 3 bases, with 5 bases spanning the gap. Germline CDR1 and CDR2: SNHLY and FYNNEI. The CDR3 bases are TGTGCCAGCAGGGCAGAAGAGACCCAGTACTTC. Residues: CASRAEETQYF. Variable domain in full (rest from reference TRBV2 and TRBJ2-5): EPEVTQTPSHQVTQMGQEVILRCVPISNHLYFYWYRQILGQKVEFLVSFYNNEISEKSEIFDDQFSVERPDGSNFTLKIRSTKLEDSAMYFCASRAEETQYFGPGTRLLVL.

This chain uses TRBV27 with TRBJ1-1; no definite D call. Germline V lookup: CDR1 MNHEY, CDR2 SMNVEV (reference sequence). V gave up 8 bases and J gave up 4 bases, with 17 bases separating them. This CDR3 has 14 residues. CDR3 region: CASAAPLLSTEAFF. The CDR3 coding sequence is TGTGCCAGCGCTGCCCCCCTCCTCAGCACTGAAGCTTTCTTT.